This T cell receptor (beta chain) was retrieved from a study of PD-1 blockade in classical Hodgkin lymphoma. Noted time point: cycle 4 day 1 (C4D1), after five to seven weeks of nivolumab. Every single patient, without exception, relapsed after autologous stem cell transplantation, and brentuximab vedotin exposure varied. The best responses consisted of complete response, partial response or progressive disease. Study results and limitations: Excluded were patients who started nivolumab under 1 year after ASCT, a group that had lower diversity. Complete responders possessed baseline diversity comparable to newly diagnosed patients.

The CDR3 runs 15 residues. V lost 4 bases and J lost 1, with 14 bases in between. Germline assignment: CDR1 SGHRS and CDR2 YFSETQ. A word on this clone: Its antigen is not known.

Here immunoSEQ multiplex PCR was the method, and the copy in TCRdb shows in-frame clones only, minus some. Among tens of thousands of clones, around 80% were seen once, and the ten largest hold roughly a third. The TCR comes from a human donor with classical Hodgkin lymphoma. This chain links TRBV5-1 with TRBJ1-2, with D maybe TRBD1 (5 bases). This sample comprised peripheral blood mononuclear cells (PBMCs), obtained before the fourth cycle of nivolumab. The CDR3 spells CASSGAGGLNYGYTF. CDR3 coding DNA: TGCGCCAGCAGCGGGGCGGGGGGACTTAACTATGGCTACACCTTC.